One and the same sample provided the 18 T cell receptor beta chains below, sequenced in a study of metastatic and nonmetastatic thyroid tumors. Thyroid surgery was performed in patients who had received no treatment beforehand. TCRdb re-called the PCR reads through MiXCR. This table holds approximately 15,000 clones, roughly 36% found once. Material: tumor tissue. The receptors were sampled from a male donor with papillary thyroid cancer or a benign thyroid nodule (not recorded which). Some clones in this sample may be carry-over from other donors' samples.

The V and J genes are TRBV11-2 and TRBJ1-3, with D possibly TRBD1 on 5 matching bases. This CDR3 contains 16 residues. CDR1 is SGHAT, CDR2 FQNNGV, per germline. Trimming removed 5 bases from V and 2 bases from J, with 16 bases in between. CDR3 DNA sequence: TGTGCCAGCAGCCGGGGGAGGGACGTTACTGGAAACACCATATATTTT. Translated: CASSRGRDVTGNTIYF.

This clone occurred many times. The CDR3 DNA reads as TGTCCTAACGTGCCAGCAGTGACTCCGCCCTCGACGTGGGAGACCCAGTACTTC. This codes for CPNVPAVTPPSTWETQYF. The chain carries TRBV6-4 and TRBJ2-5; D is undetermined. Per germline, CDR1 MRHNA and CDR2 SNTAGT. The length of the CDR3 is 18 residues.

This clone was detected only a few times. One end of the junction does not line up with germline, which may come from a read error. V is TRBV19 and J is TRBJ1-2; D may be TRBD1 (6 bases). The length of the CDR3 is 15 residues. In germline, CDR1 is LNHDA, CDR2 SQIVND (reference sequence). CDR3 in amino acids: CASMIDGGEGYSYTF. The CDR3 DNA follows: TGTGCCAGTATGATCGACGGGGGCGAGGGCTATAGCTACACCTTC.

The chain uses TRBV7-3 and TRBJ2-1, with TRBD2 matching 8 bases. Trimming cost V 5 bases and J 15 bases; bases outside gene matches: 12. CDR1 is SGHTA and CDR2 is FQGTGA in the germline V gene. The CDR3 loop spans 13 amino acids. CDR3 DNA: TGTGCCAGCAGCGTTCCCCGGGGGGGGGCGGCGTTCTTC. It codes for CASSVPRGGAAFF. Based on the CDR3 plus reference TRBV7-3 and TRBJ2-1, the full variable domain is GAGVSQTPSNKVTEKGKYVELRCDPISGHTALYWYRQSLGQGPEFLIYFQGTGAADDSGLPNDRFFAVRPEGSVSTLKIQRTERGDSAVYLCASSVPRGGAAFFGPGTRLTVL.

The J gene is TRBJ1-5, the V gene TRBV6-2 or TRBV6-3, with D tentatively TRBD1 (5 bases). Germline V lookup: CDR1 MNHEY, CDR2 SVGEGT. This CDR3 is 13 amino acids long. Trimming stripped 2 bases from V and 6 bases from J, with 8 bases between. The CDR3 coding sequence is TGTGCCAGCAGTTACGTGGGACGTCAGCCCCAGCATTTT. Encoded protein: CASSYVGRQPQHF.

This clone has ten or more counts. The V and J genes are TRBV9 and TRBJ2-5, with 13 bases fitting TRBD2. With V trimmed by 2 bases and J by 3 bases, 1 base remained unmatched. This CDR3 is built from 15 residues. Germline CDR1 is SGDLS and CDR2 is YYNGEE. The chain's CDR3 is CASSVGTSGEETQYF. The DNA for the CDR3 is TGTGCCAGCAGCGTCGGGACTAGCGGGGAAGAGACCCAGTACTTC.

V is TRBV20-1 and J is TRBJ2-7; 7 bases line up with TRBD1. Germline V gives CDR1 DFQATT, CDR2 SNEGSKA (reference sequence). Trimming cost V 2 bases and J 4 bases; bases outside gene matches: 2. CDR3 size: 12 residues. CDR3 bases: TGCAGTGCTAGACAGGGGGAATACGAGCAGTACTTC. Translating it yields CSARQGEYEQYF.

This clone was detected many times. This could be a read error, since a much larger clone is one nucleotide away. CDR3 in amino acids: CSARDRNPPLHF. In nucleotides, the CDR3 is TGCAGTGCTAGGGACAGGAATCCACCCCTCCACTTT. This sequence joins TRBV20-1 and TRBJ1-6, with 7 bases matching TRBD1. Unmatched junction bases numbered 4, after V lost 3 bases and J lost 11 bases. The CDR3 length is 12 residues. Germline CDR1 reads DFQATT; CDR2 reads SNEGSKA (reference sequence).

To note about this clone: A read error may account for a junction end that differs from germline. The gene calls are TRBV11-2 and TRBJ2-1; 10 bases line up with TRBD2. Germline V gene sequence: CDR1 SGHAT, CDR2 FQNNGV. The CDR3 consists of 16 residues. This CDR3 reads CASRQPGTSASYDQFF. The CDR3 nucleotides are TGTGCCAGCAGACAACCCGGGACTAGCGCGAGTTATGATCAGTTCTTC.

The table lists this clone with many counts. This chain links TRBV5-6 with TRBJ1-1; a possible D gene is TRBD1 (5 bases). Deletions cut 3 bases from V and 1 base from J, with 22 bases between. The CDR3 has 18 residues. Germline V gene data show CDR1 as SGHDT and CDR2 as YYEEEE. In DNA form, the CDR3 reads TGTGCCAGCAGCTGTTGGGGGTCAAAGCATTCACGGAACACTGAAGCTTTCTTT. It codes for CASSCWGSKHSRNTEAFF. The full variable domain, in which reference TRBV5-6 and TRBJ1-1 provide the parts outside the CDR3, is DAGVTQSPTHLIKTRGQQVTLRCSPKSGHDTVSWYQQALGQGPQFIFQYYEEEERQRGNFPDRFSGHQFPNYSSELNVNALLLGDSALYLCASSCWGSKHSRNTEAFFGQGTRLTVV.

This clone was seen many times. The chain couples TRBV7-3 to TRBJ2-5, with 8 bases lining up with TRBD2. Germline CDR1 is SGHTA and CDR2 is FQGTGA. This CDR3 region has 15 residues. Unmatched junction bases numbered 4, after V lost 0 bases and J lost 4 bases. DNA of the CDR3: TGTGCCAGCAGCTTAACCGGGGGGGCGGGAGAGACCCAGTACTTC. This encodes CASSLTGGAGETQYF.

In this sample, this clone is medium-sized. The chain couples TRBV27 to TRBJ2-7, with a possible D match to TRBD1 (6 bases). Germline CDR1 reads MNHEY; CDR2 reads SMNVEV (reference sequence). The CDR3 extends over 15 amino acids. The V and J ends lost 3 bases and 0 bases respectively, with 12 bases between them. In DNA form, the CDR3 reads TGTGCCAGCAGTTTTGTGGGGGCACCCTCCTACGAGCAGTACTTC. This gives the protein CASSFVGAPSYEQYF.

In its sample, this clone ranks as medium-sized. The V call is TRBV7-3, the J call TRBJ1-6; D unclear. The CDR3 sequence is 14 residues long. Germline V gene data show CDR1 as SGHTA and CDR2 as FQGTGA. The V end lost 5 bases, the J end lost 6 bases, and 11 bases lay between the germline ends. Here the CDR3 DNA reads TGTGCCAGCAGCCTCAACTCCCGTAATTCACCCCTCCACTTT. Encoded protein: CASSLNSRNSPLHF. Variable domain in full (rest from reference TRBV7-3 and TRBJ1-6): GAGVSQTPSNKVTEKGKYVELRCDPISGHTALYWYRQSLGQGPEFLIYFQGTGAADDSGLPNDRFFAVRPEGSVSTLKIQRTERGDSAVYLCASSLNSRNSPLHFGNGTRLTVT.

This clone appeared many times. The rearrangement joins TRBV28 to TRBJ1-2; 9 bases are a match to TRBD1. Trimming at V came to 5 bases and at J to 8 bases, leaving 15 bases not matched to a gene. The CDR3 covers 16 residues. Germline V CDR1 and CDR2: MDHEN, SYDVKM. CDR3 sequence reads: CASSTPGQGVRVGYTF. CDR3 in DNA: TGTGCCAGCAGTACACCGGGACAGGGTGTCCGGGTAGGCTACACCTTC.

This clone is medium-sized within its sample. The chain uses TRBV28 and TRBJ1-2; the match to TRBD1 covers 9 bases. The V gene end was trimmed by 4 bases and the J gene end by 7 bases; junction bases not matched to a gene: 7. Germline V gives CDR1 MDHEN, CDR2 SYDVKM. The CDR3 loop spans 14 amino acids. The CDR3 here is CASSSLGQGSGYTF. CDR3 nucleotide sequence: TGTGCCAGCAGTTCCCTGGGACAGGGAAGTGGCTACACCTTC.

Points on this clone: One end of the junction is discordant with germline, which a read error may explain. V is TRBV18 and J is TRBJ2-4; 8 nucleotides align to TRBD2. Germline values: CDR1 KGHSH, CDR2 LQKENI. CDR3 length equals 15 residues. CDR3 DNA: TGTTCCAGCTCACCTACTAGCGGATCCCATTCGGAGCAGATCTTC. Its translation: CSSSPTSGSHSEQIF.

V is TRBV6-2 or TRBV6-3 and J is TRBJ1-2; D ambiguous. V lost 6 bases, J lost 5 bases, and 7 bases lay in between. The length of the CDR3 is 11 residues. Germline V gene data show CDR1 as MNHEY and CDR2 as SVGEGT. The CDR3 coding sequence is TGTGCCAGCAGACAGACATATGGCTACACCTTC. Its protein product is CASRQTYGYTF.

The chain is built from TRBV6-1 and TRBJ2-7, with D perhaps assigned TRBD1 or TRBD2 (5 bases each). This CDR3 region has 12 residues. The V gene's germline CDR1 is MNHNS and CDR2 SASEGT. The V and J ends lost 8 bases and 7 bases respectively, with 15 bases between them. The CDR3 DNA reads TGTGCCAGCTCCCGGGACGGTCCGGAGCAGTACTTC. Its translation: CASSRDGPEQYF.